This T cell receptor beta chain derives from a study of beta chain features in type 1 diabetes. It was via CD45RO/CCR7/CD25/CD127/CD95/CD27 that CD4+ naive, central memory, regulatory and stem cell-like memory cells were sorted. Every bit of the isolated RNA underwent reverse transcription, so sequencing read expressed TCRB transcripts. Clones were sequenced by immunoSEQ multiplex PCR, and TCRdb holds only the in-frame ones, with some missing. This sample has about 330,000 clones, with approximately 9.9% found just once. Details on this clone: Its antigen is not identified.

Trimming left V 5 bases short and J 10 bases short, with 15 bases between. The CDR3 contains 13 residues. Germline V gives CDR1 MNHEY, CDR2 SMNVEV (reference sequence). Study outcomes and limitations: A closer apparent resemblance between naive, central memory and Treg TCRB repertoires was seen in patients than in healthy donors. PCR may have favored shorter templates equally in patients and controls. Reads derived from cDNA could over-represent cells showing high TCR expression.

This clonotype was sampled from a woman aged 30 to 39 in good health. Sequencing input: naive CD4+ T cells from blood. This chain uses TRBV27 with TRBJ2-1; the D gene is possibly TRBD2 (5 bases). The CDR3 DNA reads as TGTGCCAGCAGTCTCCGGGGAGTTGGGGAGCAGTTCTTC. It yields the protein CASSLRGVGEQFF.